This entry lists 30 T cell receptor beta chains sequenced from one sample in a study of T-cell memory formation after mild COVID-19 listed by TCRdb under 2021. Libraries were made using 5' RACE. TCRdb shows the sequencer as Illumina NovaSeq 6000. TCRdb reprocessing: public reads trimmed at Q25 with fastp, clones called with MiXCR, in-frame beta chains kept. A single entry per CDR3 protein holds the most common genes and DNA from its merged rows. The sample yields about 400,000 distinct CDR3 sequences; under 25% were counted once. The ten most abundant clones make up around 13% of the sample. Sequences were obtained from PBMCs or a T cell subset sorted from them (not recorded which). The origin of the receptors is an adult woman who had mild COVID-19 (a few samples of this study predate the infection). The sample titles of this study are shuffled in the database, so cell type and time point are left out; the donor was told from shared clones.

The chain joins TRBV12-3 or TRBV12-4 to TRBJ2-7, with D uncertain. The CDR3 contains 13 residues. Trimming stripped 5 bases from V and 0 bases from J, with 8 bases between. The CDR3 nucleotides are TGTGCCAGCAGTCCGACCATCTCCTACGAGCAGTACTTC. It translates to CASSPTISYEQYF.

This clonotype has a handful of counts. The chain uses TRBV5-1 and TRBJ2-7, with D maybe TRBD1 (6 bases). Germline loops: CDR1 SGHRS, CDR2 YFSETQ. The ends were cut back, 2 bases at V and 6 bases at J, with 15 bases in the middle. The CDR3 spans 14 residues. The CDR3 protein is CASSFDRFRGEQYF. As DNA, the CDR3 is TGCGCCAGCAGCTTTGACAGGTTTCGGGGCGAGCAGTACTTC.

The genes are TRBV19 and TRBJ2-3; tentatively, D is TRBD2 (6 bases). The CDR3 has 17 residues. Trimming left V 2 bases short and J 2 bases short, with 17 bases between. CDR1 is LNHDA, CDR2 SQIVND, per germline (reference sequence). CDR3 residues: CASSIRLRGRDTDTQYF. The CDR3 bases are TGTGCCAGTAGTATACGCTTACGGGGGAGAGACACAGATACGCAGTATTTT.

This clonotype was counted a single time. The chain links TRBV5-5 to TRBJ2-7; D gene uncertain. With 4 bases removed from V and 5 bases from J, the gap between germline ends came to 13 bases. There are 13 residues in the CDR3. Germline CDR1 and CDR2: SGHKS and YYEKEE (reference sequence). The CDR3 nucleotides are TGTGCCAGCAGCGTGCCAATAACGGACGAGCAGTACTTC. Translation: CASSVPITDEQYF.

In this sample, this clonotype turned up a few times. The J gene is TRBJ2-7, the V gene TRBV13, with D tentatively TRBD1 or TRBD2 (5 bases each). Germline V gene sequence: CDR1 PRHDT, CDR2 FYEKMQ (reference sequence). The CDR3 is 13 amino acids. Between the trimmed V and J ends, which lost 5 bases and 3 bases, there was a span of 11 bases. Here the CDR3 reads CASSRARGYEQYF. In DNA form, the CDR3 reads TGTGCCAGCAGCAGAGCGAGGGGCTACGAGCAGTACTTC.

This clonotype showed up many times. J is TRBJ2-1 and V is TRBV5-1; 9 nucleotides line up with TRBD1. The germline V gene encodes CDR1 SGHRS and CDR2 YFSETQ. The V gene end was trimmed by 1 base and the J gene end by 8 bases; junction bases not matched to a gene: 10. This CDR3 is 16 amino acids long. As DNA, the CDR3 is TGCGCCAGCAGCTTGAGTGTCTGGGACAGGGATCATGAGCAGTTCTTC. Translated, it gives CASSLSVWDRDHEQFF.

This clonotype was seen a handful of times. One junction end does not reproduce the germline sequence, and a read error may be involved. This chain joins TRBV7-2 and TRBJ1-6; a weak D match, TRBD1 (6 bases). The CDR3 sequence is 17 residues long. Per the germline V gene, CDR1 is SGHTA and CDR2 is FQGNSA. The CDR3 here is CASSLVGTRAGDSPLHF. The CDR3 DNA follows: TGTGCCAGCAGTTTAGTTGGGACTAGGGCAGGGGATTCACCCCTCCACTTT.

This clonotype has just a few counts. This chain connects TRBV12-3 or TRBV12-4 to TRBJ2-7; D remains ambiguous. V lost 5 bases and J 5 bases, leaving 19 bases between the germline ends. This CDR3 is built from 15 residues. Here the CDR3 reads CASSVLSPPGHEQYF. As DNA, the CDR3 is TGTGCCAGCAGTGTCCTGAGCCCCCCAGGCCACGAGCAGTACTTC.

This clonotype has only a few counts. The gene calls are TRBV4-3 and TRBJ2-1, with 11 bases matching TRBD2. V shed 0 bases, J shed 4 bases, and the junction held 8 bases outside the gene matches. Per germline, CDR1 LGHNA and CDR2 YSLEER. The CDR3 covers 18 residues. The CDR3 DNA sequence: TGCGCCAGCAGCCAAGAGTCTATTAGCGGGAGGGTGTACAATGAGCAGTTCTTC. Encoded protein: CASSQESISGRVYNEQFF.

In its sample, this clonotype was seen a few times. V usage is TRBV5-1 and J usage is TRBJ2-5; weak D call: TRBD1 (5 bases). Trimming stripped 2 bases from V and 9 bases from J, with 14 bases between. The CDR3 is 13 residues long. Looked up from germline, CDR1 is SGHRS and CDR2 is YFSETQ. The CDR3 sequence is CASSFDPGLSQYF. CDR3 nucleotides: TGCGCCAGCAGCTTCGATCCAGGGCTGTCCCAGTACTTC.

J is TRBJ2-2 and V is TRBV5-1, with 8 bases lining up with TRBD1. Germline trimming cut 5 bases from V and 2 bases from J; bases unmatched to any gene: 5. Germline lookup yields CDR1 SGHRS and CDR2 YFSETQ. This CDR3 is 15 amino acids long. The CDR3 DNA reads TGCGCCAGCAGAGAGGACAGGGCCAACACCGGGGAGCTGTTTTTT. This codes for CASREDRANTGELFF.

This chain joins TRBV3-1 and TRBJ1-2, with D perhaps TRBD1 (6 bases). Germline lookup yields CDR1 LGHDT and CDR2 YNNKEL (reference sequence). The CDR3 is made up of 15 amino acids. V was cut by 1 base and J by 1 base, with 10 bases left in between. CDR3 coding DNA: TGTGCCAGCAGCCAAGCGCAACAGGGTAACTATGGCTACACCTTC. It specifies CASSQAQQGNYGYTF.

This clonotype appeared a few times. This chain uses TRBV7-2 with TRBJ2-7; D is unresolved. This CDR3 region has 13 residues. Germline assignment: CDR1 SGHTA and CDR2 FQGNSA. Trimming took off 0 bases at V and 2 bases at J, with 5 bases between the two ends. Here the CDR3 DNA reads TGTGCCAGCAGCTTAGCGTTGACCTACGAGCAGTACTTC. As protein: CASSLALTYEQYF.

The rearrangement joins TRBV6-2 or TRBV6-3 to TRBJ2-1; possibly TRBD2 for D (5 bases). Trimming left V 8 bases short and J 4 bases short, with 12 bases between. The CDR3 covers 13 residues. Germline V gene sequence: CDR1 MNHEY, CDR2 SVGEGT. The CDR3 region is CASGRRSYNEQFF. The CDR3 DNA sequence: TGTGCCAGCGGGCGGAGGTCATACAATGAGCAGTTCTTC.

The chain carries TRBV4-3 and TRBJ2-1; no clear D gene. Germline lookup yields CDR1 LGHNA and CDR2 YSLEER. V was trimmed by 1 base and J by 8 bases, leaving 9 bases between them. This CDR3 comprises 13 residues. CDR3 bases: TGCGCCAGCAGCCAAGGGTTGGTCTATGAGCAGTTCTTC. Translated, it gives CASSQGLVYEQFF.

This clonotype was picked up a small number of times. This rearrangement joins TRBV4-1 to TRBJ1-5, with D tentatively TRBD1 (5 bases). The CDR3 is 19 amino acids. The V gene's germline CDR1 is MGHRA and CDR2 YSYEKL. Trimming removed 0 bases from V and 6 bases from J, with 24 bases in between. This CDR3 reads CASSQEAFVGQGGSQPQHF. CDR3 DNA: TGCGCCAGCAGCCAAGAGGCTTTCGTGGGGCAGGGTGGAAGTCAGCCCCAGCATTTT.

The V and J genes are TRBV27 and TRBJ1-6, with 9 bases lining up with TRBD1. The CDR3 length is 14 residues. The V gene end was trimmed by 6 bases and the J gene end by 5 bases; junction bases not matched to a gene: 2. The V gene's germline CDR1 is MNHEY and CDR2 SMNVEV (reference sequence). In DNA form, the CDR3 reads TGTGCCAGCAGGAGACAGGGGGATAATTCACCCCTCCACTTT. Its translation is CASRRQGDNSPLHF.

This clonotype was counted between two and nine times. V gene TRBV10-2 combines with J gene TRBJ2-1; the D is unclear. The germline V and J ends were trimmed by 3 bases and 5 bases, with 8 bases remaining between them. The germline CDR1 and CDR2 sequences are WSHSY and SAAADI. The CDR3 is 13 amino acids. The CDR3 region has the DNA TGCGCCAGCAGTGATAGCCCTAACAATGAGCAGTTCTTC. Protein product: CASSDSPNNEQFF.

The sample holds a few counts of this clonotype. The rearrangement links TRBV12-3 or TRBV12-4 to TRBJ1-4; 7 bases agree with TRBD1. The trim removed 5 bases at V and 7 bases at J, leaving 7 bases unmatched. CDR3 length: 14 residues. The CDR3 loop is CASSGGQPSEKLFF. Written as DNA, the CDR3 is TGTGCCAGCAGTGGGGGACAGCCTAGTGAAAAACTGTTTTTT.

This clonotype was counted only a few times. V is TRBV12-3 or TRBV12-4 and J is TRBJ2-1; the D is unclear. V was shortened by 7 bases and J by 7 bases, with 14 bases between the two germline ends. This CDR3 region has 13 residues. The CDR3 loop reads CASTDVPENEQFF. CDR3 nucleotides: TGTGCCAGCACTGATGTCCCGGAAAATGAGCAGTTCTTC.

The genes are TRBV7-9 and TRBJ1-2, with TRBD1 identical over 10 bases. The CDR3 spans 15 residues. Germline CDR1 and CDR2: SEHNR and FQNEAQ (reference sequence). V trimming: 6 bases; J trimming: 2 bases; junction bases outside the gene matches: 6. The CDR3 DNA follows: TGTGCCAGCAGTTCGTCGACAGGGGGCAACTATGGCTACACCTTC. It codes for CASSSSTGGNYGYTF.

This clonotype was seen a handful of times. The V call is TRBV20-1, the J call TRBJ1-5, with D unresolved. The CDR3 spans 15 residues. The V gene lost 0 bases and the J gene lost 6 bases, with 15 bases spanning the gap. The germline gives CDR1 DFQATT, CDR2 SNEGSKA (reference sequence). CDR3 nucleotide sequence: TGCAGTGCTAGAGATCAATTTGAAAGCGGTCAGCCCCAGCATTTT. The encoded protein is CSARDQFESGQPQHF.

V is TRBV3-1 and J is TRBJ2-3; 7 nucleotides match TRBD2. V lost 0 bases, J lost 2 bases, and 5 bases stayed unmatched. Germline V CDR1 and CDR2: LGHDT, YNNKEL (reference sequence). The CDR3 has 16 residues. The CDR3 nucleotides read TGTGCCAGCAGCCAAGATGGTGGGGGGGACACAGATACGCAGTATTTT. Amino acids: CASSQDGGGDTDTQYF.

This clonotype was observed a handful of times. The rearrangement links TRBV29-1 to TRBJ2-3; TRBD1 or TRBD2 may be the D gene (5 bases each). This CDR3 contains 12 residues. Germline V gene lookup returns CDR1 SQVTM and CDR2 ANQGSEA. Trimming removed 6 bases from V and 0 bases from J, with 7 bases in between. The CDR3 region has the DNA TGCAGCGTGGGGGTCAGCACAGATACGCAGTATTTT. Residues: CSVGVSTDTQYF.

This chain links TRBV20-1 with TRBJ2-7; the match to TRBD2 covers 12 bases. V lost 5 bases to trimming and J lost 4 bases; unmatched junction nucleotides: 24. This CDR3 is built from 20 residues. Germline values: CDR1 DFQATT, CDR2 SNEGSKA (reference sequence). This CDR3 reads CSACRKGSFLAGGLWYEQYF. CDR3 nucleotides: TGCAGTGCTTGCCGAAAGGGCAGTTTTCTAGCGGGAGGGCTTTGGTACGAGCAGTACTTC.

The V call is TRBV5-1, the J call TRBJ2-3; 9 nucleotides agree with TRBD1. Per germline, CDR1 SGHRS and CDR2 YFSETQ. This CDR3 is 15 amino acids long. The junction had 9 bases not matched to a gene; V was cut back by 5 bases and J by 5 bases. The CDR3 nucleotides read TGCGCCAGCAGGCGTAGGACAGGGGCCGAAGATACGCAGTATTTT. It yields the protein CASRRRTGAEDTQYF.

The chain couples TRBV4-1 to TRBJ1-3, with no clear D. The germline V gene encodes CDR1 MGHRA and CDR2 YSYEKL. Trimming took off 1 base at V and 3 bases at J, with 16 bases between the two ends. The length of the CDR3 is 17 residues. The CDR3: CASSQVLREVFGNTIYF. CDR3 bases: TGCGCCAGCAGCCAAGTTTTACGAGAAGTCTTTGGAAACACCATATATTTT.

This rearrangement joins TRBV4-2 to TRBJ1-6, with TRBD1 identical over 8 bases. The germline gives CDR1 LGHNA, CDR2 YNFKEQ. The length of the CDR3 is 15 residues. Trimming removed 0 bases from V and 13 bases from J; junction bases left unmatched: 8. The CDR3 sequence is CASSQDLTGVDPLHF. The CDR3 DNA is TGTGCCAGCAGCCAAGATTTGACAGGGGTTGACCCCCTCCACTTT.

This clonotype has more than one count but fewer than ten. This chain links TRBV5-1 with TRBJ2-3; TRBD2 aligns across 7 bases. The CDR3 has 15 residues. V trimming: 7 bases; J trimming: 2 bases; junction bases outside the gene matches: 10. Germline CDR1 and CDR2: SGHRS and YFSETQ. In DNA form, the CDR3 reads TGCGCCAGCGGCCCGGGAGGCGGGGACACAGATACGCAGTATTTT. Translation: CASGPGGGDTDTQYF.

The chain joins TRBV6-6 to TRBJ1-2; D ambiguous. Germline V lookup: CDR1 MNHNY, CDR2 SVGAGI (reference sequence). V was cut by 8 bases and J by 8 bases, with 3 bases left in between. This CDR3 region has 8 residues. The CDR3 is CASSGYTF. In nucleotides, the CDR3 is TGTGCCAGCTCCGGCTACACCTTC.